This record concerns one TCR beta chain sequence. Produced via immunoSEQ multiplex PCR; TCRdb's table is partial and in-frame only. This repertoire shows some 60,000 clones, 90% to 95% found once; its top ten account for 2.5% to 3%. The data were obtained in a study of T cell changes during pregnancy in multiple sclerosis. V gave up 3 bases and J gave up 4 bases, with 10 bases separating them. The CDR3 covers 13 residues. Germline V lookup: CDR1 SGHRS, CDR2 YFSETQ. The J gene is TRBJ1-2, the V gene TRBV5-1, with a possible D match to TRBD1 (5 bases). The receptor was derived from a female donor in good health, enrolled as a control in a pregnancy study. Material: peripheral blood, obtained in the third trimester of pregnancy. The CDR3 nucleotides read TGCGCCAGCAGCTCTCCAGGGTTCTATGGCTACACCTTC. Translating it yields CASSSPGFYGYTF.